This T cell receptor beta chain was sequenced during a study of spatial heterogeneity in lung cancer (dated by TCRdb to between 2018 and 2021). Regarding the study in general: Beta-chain transcripts were consistently detected in greater numbers than alpha-chain transcripts, which likely reflects a higher abundance of beta-chain transcripts. Nonsynonymous mutation counts, determined by whole-exome sequencing of tumor tissue, were related to TCR repertoire features. In tumor regions, TCR transcript counts showed a strong correlation with a T cell transcriptional module score derived from matched bulk RNA-seq. Both alpha and beta chains were TCR-sequenced in roughly 200 tumor regions, 64 matched nontumor lung samples and more than 50 PBMC samples obtained at surgery. The study quantitatively compared TCR alpha and beta repertoires across multiple tumor regions, matched nontumor lung and blood in non-small cell lung cancer. In the raw uncorrected reads, each unique combination of TCR and UMI appeared more than ten times on average. The full study reports these points: Counts of ubiquitous and regional expanded TCRs correlated with counts of ubiquitous and regional nonsynonymous mutations, respectively. Confirming at a functional level the hypothesis that regional TCRs recognize regional mutations was considered to require additional single-cell paired TCR alpha and beta sequencing. TCR-seq coverage of tumor T cells was estimated to be only about 7% for alpha chains and around 13% for beta chains. A correlation was observed between the number of expanded intratumoral alpha and beta TCRs and the tumor nonsynonymous mutation count.

This sample's time point label indicates: sample taken at primary tumor resection. Donors were over 60 patients with early-stage, untreated non-small cell lung cancer from the lung TRACERx cohort. For TCR sequencing, whole RNA was extracted from tumor and nontumor lung tissue, or from cryopreserved PBMC samples, and no cell sorting was done. Only patients with enough RNA available from two or more tumor regions were chosen for TCR sequencing. Tumor and adjacent nontumor lung specimens were reviewed by a lung pathologist before selection. The receptor library was made with 5' RACE. Instrument on record: NextSeq 500. The TCR library protocol attached a unique molecular identifier to each TCR cDNA molecule to allow correction of PCR and sequencing errors. The authors' pipeline ran thus. TCR identification, UMI-based error correction and CDR3 extraction were all carried out with Decombinator tools. Expanded TCRs were defined as those above a frequency of 2 per 1,000, corresponding to the top 1% of the tumor frequency distribution. Expanded tumor TCRs were classed as regional if statistically deemed absent (corrected P<0.05) from at least one tumor region, otherwise ubiquitous. Each repertoire was subsampled 100 times to 5,000 TCRs, after which Renyi diversity was computed with the R vegan package. CDR3 similarity networks were built from amino acid triplet string-kernel similarity, with CDR3s being connected when pairwise similarity was above 0.82. The public reads were run again by TCRdb, first through fastp at Q25 and then through MiXCR, and only productive beta chains were kept. Under each unique CDR3 protein, matching rows form one entry showing the most common genes and DNA. The V and J calls follow TCRdb's processing rather than the paper's. Counted in this sample were more than 2,500 distinct CDR3 sequences; less than 10% of them appeared once. Clones ranked in the top ten supply roughly 27% of the sample.

In its sample, this clonotype comes out as medium-sized (0.01 to 0.1%). Its antigen is still unknown. No qualities accompany the bases; no much larger clone lies one base away. CDR1 and CDR2 are drawn from the germline V gene: SNHLY, FYNNEI. The V end loses 6 bases and the J end loses 7 bases, and a stretch of 12 bases separates them. The CDR3 runs 13 amino acids, cysteine and phenylalanine included. Only the CDR3 DNA is retained, 39 bases long and in frame from the first base. The V gene is TRBV2 and the J gene is TRBJ1-4, and TRBD1 may be the D gene, going by 6 matching bases. The sample was lung tumor tissue, taken at surgery. The source of this sequence is a male donor with early-stage non-small cell lung cancer. The DNA reads TGTGCCAGCAGCCAGCAGGGGTCTGAAAAACTGTTTTTT. The resulting protein is CASSQQGSEKLFF.